Sequencing of this T cell receptor (beta chain) was carried out in a study of blood T cell repertoires in COVID-19. The wider study: Acute and convalescent COVID-19 samples came from the United States, Italy and Spain. From T cells, B-cell-depleted T cells, or PBMCs came the material, which was cDNA or gDNA.

Per the original data handling: Amplification with reference gene primers provided the estimates of nucleated cell counts. Sequenced by immunoSEQ multiplex PCR; TCRdb stores in-frame clones only, minus some. V and J calls and clone size are given by that table; D and trimming were obtained from the DNA. The data show around 120,000 clones, 88% seen once. The J segment lost 8 bases and the V segment lost 2 bases, leaving 5 bases of the junction unmatched. Germline CDR1 SEHNR, CDR2 FQNEAQ (reference sequence). The CDR3 spans 15 residues. This receptor was taken from a human donor in a cohort sampled during active COVID-19. The chain uses TRBV7-9 and TRBJ1-6, with 8 bases that match TRBD1. The material sequenced was peripheral blood. The CDR3 nucleotides read TGTGCCAGCAGCTTACAGGGGGCTCGGGATTCACCCCTCCACTTT. As protein: CASSLQGARDSPLHF.